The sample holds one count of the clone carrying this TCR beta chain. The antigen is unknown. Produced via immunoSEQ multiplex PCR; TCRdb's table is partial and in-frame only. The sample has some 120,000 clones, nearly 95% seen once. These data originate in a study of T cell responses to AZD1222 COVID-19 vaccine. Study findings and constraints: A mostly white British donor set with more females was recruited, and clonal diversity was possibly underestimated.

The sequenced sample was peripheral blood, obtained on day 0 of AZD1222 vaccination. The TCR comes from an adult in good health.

CDR3 in DNA: TGTGCCAGCAGTCAAAATCCGGGACAGAGCACTGAAGCTTTCTTT. As protein: CASSQNPGQSTEAFF. The chain joins TRBV7-6 to TRBJ1-1, with 7 bases matching TRBD1. Germline V gives CDR1 SGHVS, CDR2 FNYEAQ. V lost 6 bases to trimming and J lost 4 bases; unmatched junction nucleotides: 11. The CDR3 extends over 15 amino acids.